This T cell receptor (beta chain) was obtained from a study of cytomegalovirus exposure and HLA in healthy donors. The PCR contained 60 Vbeta and 13 Jbeta primers. The protocol was immunoSEQ multiplex PCR, while the TCRdb copy is restricted to in-frame clones and leaves out a portion. The profile covers 200,000 or so clones, with approximately 78% appearing a single time and under 7.5% taken by the ten largest. The CDR3 length is 12 residues. Germline V gives CDR1 SGDLS, CDR2 YYNGEE. V was clipped by 6 bases and J by 4 bases, with 10 bases between them. The genes are TRBV9 and TRBJ1-2; no reliable D call. The material sequenced was PBMCs. The source of this sequence is a woman between 50 and 59 years old in good health and CMV-seropositive. The CDR3 region is CASTGVGYGYTF. For the CDR3, the DNA is TGTGCCAGCACCGGAGTAGGCTATGGCTACACCTTC.